Shown below are 30 T cell receptor beta chains from a single sample sequenced in a study of early T cells in non-severe SARS-CoV-2 infection. TCRdb re-called the 5' RACE reads with MiXCR, one entry per CDR3 protein. The sample shows some 34,000 distinct CDR3 sequences, roughly 4.5% of them seen only once. The sequenced material came from whole blood. These TCRs come from an adult who was a healthcare worker with PCR-confirmed SARS-CoV-2 infection or an uninfected control (not recorded which).

This clonotype showed up many times. The genes are TRBV6-2 or TRBV6-3 and TRBJ2-1; D is uncertain. The CDR3 covers 11 residues. The V gene lost 4 bases and the J gene lost 6 bases, with 4 bases spanning the gap. CDR1 MNHEY and CDR2 SVGEGT come from the germline V gene. CDR3 DNA sequence: TGTGCCAGCAGTTTCCGCAATGAGCAGTTCTTC. Translating gives CASSFRNEQFF.

This clonotype was observed many times. The chain carries TRBV20-1 and TRBJ2-7; perhaps D is TRBD1 or TRBD2 (5 bases each). The CDR3 spans 15 residues. The V end lost 4 bases, the J end lost 4 bases, and 20 bases lay between the germline ends. CDR1 DFQATT and CDR2 SNEGSKA come from the germline V gene (reference sequence). As DNA, the CDR3 is TGCAGTGCTAAAGCGCGCGAGGGGTCCACTTACGAGCAGTACTTC. Translating it yields CSAKAREGSTYEQYF.

This chain connects TRBV5-1 to TRBJ2-2, with 7 positions matching TRBD2. Germline-derived CDR1 and CDR2 are SGHRS and YFSETQ. This CDR3 contains 13 residues. V dropped 7 bases and J dropped 9; count of bases not matched to a gene: 9. CDR3 DNA sequence: TGCGCCAGCTCCTTTGGGAGGGTCCGGGAGCTGTTTTTT. Encoded protein: CASSFGRVRELFF.

This clonotype appeared many times. The chain carries TRBV5-1 and TRBJ2-1; D possibly corresponds to TRBD1 (6 bases). V was shortened by 1 base and J by 2 bases, with 10 bases between the two germline ends. This CDR3 is built from 15 residues. Germline V CDR1 and CDR2: SGHRS, YFSETQ. CDR3 nucleotides: TGCGCCAGCAGCTTGTCGGCAGGGGCCTACAATGAGCAGTTCTTC. Amino acid sequence: CASSLSAGAYNEQFF.

V gene TRBV12-3 or TRBV12-4 combines with J gene TRBJ2-2; perhaps TRBD1 as D (6 bases). This CDR3 region has 13 residues. V lost 1 base and J lost 7, with 7 bases in between. CDR3 region: CASSLDRVGELFF. The DNA of the CDR3 is TGTGCCAGCAGTTTAGACAGGGTCGGGGAGCTGTTTTTT.

This clonotype was observed at least ten times. The chain joins TRBV7-9 to TRBJ2-2; D is undetermined. V dropped 7 bases and J dropped 3 bases, with 15 bases sitting between them. This CDR3 has 15 residues. Per the germline V gene, CDR1 is SEHNR and CDR2 is FQNEAQ (reference sequence). This CDR3 is CASTLIRIDTGELFF. CDR3 bases: TGTGCCAGCACCCTTATCAGGATTGACACCGGGGAGCTGTTTTTT. The entire variable domain, with the rest obtained from reference TRBV7-9 and TRBJ2-2, is as follows: DTGVSQNPRHKITKRGQNVTFRCDPISEHNRLYWYRQTLGQGPEFLTYFQNEAQLEKSRLLSDRFSAERPKGSFSTLEIQRTEQGDSAMYLCASTLIRIDTGELFFGEGSRLTVL.

This clonotype showed up many times. The chain employs TRBV28 and TRBJ2-5; TRBD2 agrees at 15 bases. Germline V gene lookup returns CDR1 MDHEN and CDR2 SYDVKM. The CDR3 runs 16 residues. V shed 5 bases and J 4 bases; nucleotides not matched to a gene: 5. The CDR3 region has the DNA TGTGCCAGCAGTCGCGCGGGACTAGCGGGAGGAGAGACCCAGTACTTC. This encodes CASSRAGLAGGETQYF.

This clonotype has at least ten counts. The chain joins TRBV20-1 to TRBJ2-3; 7 nucleotides line up with TRBD1. Germline lookup yields CDR1 DFQATT and CDR2 SNEGSKA (reference sequence). V dropped 3 bases and J dropped 3; count of bases not matched to a gene: 6. CDR3 size: 14 residues. As DNA, the CDR3 is TGCAGTGCTAGTGCAGGGGGTGGTACAGATACGCAGTATTTT. Translation: CSASAGGGTDTQYF.

This clonotype was recorded many times. The chain uses TRBV7-2 and TRBJ2-7, with no clear D. V was trimmed by 1 base and J by 1 base, leaving 2 bases between them. Germline loops: CDR1 SGHTA, CDR2 FQGNSA. The CDR3 contains 12 residues. This CDR3 is CASSLESYEQYF. DNA for the CDR3: TGTGCCAGCAGCTTAGAATCCTACGAGCAGTACTTC. The variable domain in full, with the rest retrieved from reference TRBV7-2 and TRBJ2-7, is GAGVSQSPSNKVTEKGKDVELRCDPISGHTALYWYRQSLGQGLEFLIYFQGNSAPDKSGLPSDRFSAERTGGSVSTLTIQRTQQEDSAVYLCASSLESYEQYFGPGTRLTVT.

There are many counts of this clonotype. The chain combines TRBV2 with TRBJ2-5; D is undetermined. Trimming shortened V by 3 bases and J by 4 bases, and 12 bases separated the two germline ends. Per the germline V gene, CDR1 is SNHLY and CDR2 is FYNNEI. The CDR3 is made up of 14 amino acids. The CDR3 here is CASSDSSLLETQYF. The CDR3, as DNA: TGTGCCAGCAGTGACAGCTCCCTCTTAGAGACCCAGTACTTC.

This clonotype was recorded a few times. The J gene is TRBJ2-2, the V gene TRBV3-1; D call uncertain. The CDR3 contains 16 residues. V was clipped by 4 bases and J by 1 base, with 13 bases between them. Per the germline V gene, CDR1 is LGHDT and CDR2 is YNNKEL (reference sequence). The chain's CDR3 is CASSPRPSGNTGELFF. The CDR3 DNA sequence: TGTGCCAGCAGCCCCCGGCCGTCGGGGAACACCGGGGAGCTGTTTTTT. The full variable domain, in which reference TRBV3-1 and TRBJ2-2 provide the parts outside the CDR3, is DTAVSQTPKYLVTQMGNDKSIKCEQNLGHDTMYWYKQDSKKFLKIMFSYNNKELIINETVPNRFSPKSPDKAHLNLHINSLELGDSAVYFCASSPRPSGNTGELFFGEGSRLTVL.

The V gene is TRBV7-3, the J gene TRBJ2-2; TRBD1 matches at 7 bases. The CDR3 is 14 amino acids. The trim removed 2 bases at V and 7 bases at J, leaving 4 bases unmatched. CDR1 is SGHTA, CDR2 FQGTGA, per germline. For the CDR3, the DNA is TGTGCCAGCAGCTTACAGGGGGAAATCGGGGAGCTGTTTTTT. The encoded protein is CASSLQGEIGELFF.

This clonotype was recorded at least ten times. The J gene is TRBJ1-1, the V gene TRBV7-2, with TRBD1 as a possible D gene (5 bases). Germline V lookup: CDR1 SGHTA, CDR2 FQGNSA. The CDR3 length is 12 residues. V was shortened by 6 bases and J by 6 bases, with 11 bases between the two germline ends. This chain's CDR3 is CASRYQGAEAFF. The DNA of the CDR3 is TGTGCCAGCAGGTATCAGGGTGCTGAAGCTTTCTTT.

This clonotype was seen repeatedly, ten times or more. The gene calls are TRBV29-1 and TRBJ1-1; possibly TRBD1 for D (6 bases). Per germline, CDR1 SQVTM and CDR2 ANQGSEA. V was clipped by 4 bases and J by 1 base, with 22 bases between them. The CDR3 consists of 17 residues. The CDR3 DNA reads TGCAGCGTTGCGGACTTGCCTGCCGGACAGACGAACACTGAAGCTTTCTTT. Protein product: CSVADLPAGQTNTEAFF.

This clonotype has ten or more counts. This chain connects TRBV20-1 to TRBJ2-7, with D hard to call. CDR3 length: 11 amino acids. Looked up from germline, CDR1 is DFQATT and CDR2 is SNEGSKA (reference sequence). Trimming pared 5 bases from V and 5 bases from J, leaving 10 bases between. The CDR3 coding sequence is TGCAGTGCTTCGCCATTGCACGAGCAGTACTTC. This encodes CSASPLHEQYF.

This clonotype was seen ten or more times. The CDR3 DNA is TGTGCCAGCAGCTTAAGCCAGGGAGGAGAGACCCAGTACTTC. Protein product: CASSLSQGGETQYF. The rearrangement uses TRBV5-4 and TRBJ2-5; tentative D call: TRBD2 (6 bases). This CDR3 contains 14 residues. Germline V CDR1 and CDR2: SGHNT, YYREEE (reference sequence). Trimming removed 2 bases at V and 4 bases at J, with 12 bases between.

This clonotype is medium-sized (0.01 to 0.1%) within its sample. The chain is built from TRBV30 and TRBJ1-1; D ambiguous. Per germline, CDR1 GTSNPN and CDR2 SVGIG (reference sequence). The CDR3 runs to 15 residues. Between the trimmed V and J ends, which lost 3 bases and 1 base, there was a span of 15 bases. CDR3: CAWRQLGSRNTEAFF. The CDR3 DNA sequence: TGTGCCTGGAGGCAGTTGGGTAGTAGGAACACTGAAGCTTTCTTT.

This clonotype was found many times. This chain links TRBV24-1 with TRBJ2-3; D gene uncertain. CDR3 length: 17 amino acids. The V and J ends lost 0 bases and 1 base respectively, with 13 bases between them. The germline V gene encodes CDR1 KGHDR and CDR2 SFDVKD. The CDR3 DNA sequence: TGTGCCACCAGTGATTTGGATGTGTCAGAAGGCACAGATACGCAGTATTTT. This sequence encodes CATSDLDVSEGTDTQYF.

This clonotype was counted at least ten times. The chain carries TRBV6-2 or TRBV6-3 and TRBJ2-1; 12 nucleotides agree with TRBD2. The CDR3 is 21 residues long. CDR1 and CDR2 from the germline V gene are MNHEY and SVGEGT. Trimming at V came to 0 bases and at J to 0 bases, leaving 12 bases not matched to a gene. CDR3 loop: CASSYSIWLAGGKSSYNEQFF. DNA for the CDR3: TGTGCCAGCAGTTACTCGATATGGCTAGCGGGGGGGAAAAGCTCCTACAATGAGCAGTTCTTC.

This clonotype was found a few times. The V gene is TRBV27, the J gene TRBJ1-2, with a weak D call TRBD1 (6 bases). The CDR3 is 15 amino acids. Germline values: CDR1 MNHEY, CDR2 SMNVEV (reference sequence). The V and J ends lost 9 bases and 0 bases respectively, with 17 bases between them. CDR3: CASRSGVWTNYGYTF. The CDR3 DNA reads TGTGCCAGTAGATCAGGGGTTTGGACTAACTATGGCTACACCTTC.

This clonotype appeared a few times. The chain links TRBV12-3 or TRBV12-4 to TRBJ1-2; D ambiguous. V was trimmed by 4 bases and J by 4 bases, leaving 13 bases between them. The CDR3 loop spans 14 amino acids. In DNA, the CDR3 is TGTGCCAGCAGTTCCCCCCCGGTTCTCTATGGCTACACCTTC. Translating gives CASSSPPVLYGYTF.

This clonotype was seen at least ten times. This chain connects TRBV6-2 or TRBV6-3 to TRBJ2-1; 9 bases are a match to TRBD2. Germline values: CDR1 MNHEY, CDR2 SVGEGT. The CDR3 is 14 residues long. V gave up 7 bases and J gave up 5 bases; unmatched junction bases: 6. The CDR3: CASTGGGAHNEQFF. For the CDR3, the DNA is TGTGCCAGCACAGGCGGGGGGGCACACAATGAGCAGTTCTTC.

This clonotype was observed many times. The rearrangement links TRBV3-1 to TRBJ1-6; 8 bases are shared with TRBD1. The J segment lost 7 bases and the V segment lost 4 bases, leaving 9 bases of the junction unmatched. CDR3 length: 16 residues. CDR1 and CDR2 from the germline V gene are LGHDT and YNNKEL (reference sequence). The CDR3 region is CASSPLSTGVNSPLHF. The CDR3 DNA reads TGTGCCAGCAGCCCCTTATCGACAGGGGTAAATTCACCCCTCCACTTT.

The table lists this clonotype with many counts. The CDR3 loop is CASSSNLDHTEAFF. CDR3 nucleotides: TGTGCCAGCAGTTCCAACTTGGACCACACTGAAGCTTTCTTT. The rearrangement joins TRBV28 to TRBJ1-1; D remains ambiguous. Germline CDR1 and CDR2: MDHEN and SYDVKM. V lost 4 bases to trimming and J lost 3 bases, with 12 bases between them. The CDR3 extends over 14 amino acids.

This clonotype was observed at least ten times. The DNA for the CDR3 is TGTGCCAGCACCAGGGACGGCACAGATACGCAGTATTTT. Its translation is CASTRDGTDTQYF. The chain recombines TRBV6-2 or TRBV6-3 with TRBJ2-3, with D possibly being TRBD1 or TRBD2 (5 bases each). Between the trimmed V and J ends, which lost 7 bases and 1 base, there was a span of 9 bases. The length of the CDR3 is 13 residues. Looked up from germline, CDR1 is MNHEY and CDR2 is SVGEGT.

This clonotype has ten or more counts. The chain recombines TRBV5-6 with TRBJ1-2; tentatively, D is TRBD1 (6 bases). The V end was cut by 6 bases, the J end by 4 bases, with 13 bases between. Germline V CDR1 and CDR2: SGHDT, YYEEEE. The length of the CDR3 is 13 residues. CDR3 DNA sequence: TGTGCCAGCACCCTGGACAGTCTCTATGGCTACACCTTC. The encoded protein is CASTLDSLYGYTF.

This clonotype was seen a few times. J is TRBJ1-5 and V is TRBV28; the D is unclear. The CDR3 extends over 13 amino acids. In germline, CDR1 is MDHEN, CDR2 SYDVKM. The V end was cut by 4 bases, the J end by 6 bases, with 10 bases between. The CDR3 reads CASSSDPGQPQHF. CDR3 nucleotides: TGTGCCAGCAGTTCCGATCCGGGTCAGCCCCAGCATTTT.

This clonotype was seen a few times. The rearrangement uses TRBV25-1 and TRBJ2-3; D call uncertain. The CDR3 totals 13 residues. V was trimmed by 4 bases and J by 3 bases, leaving 8 bases between them. CDR1 is MGHDK and CDR2 is SYGVNS in the germline V gene. For the CDR3, the DNA is TGTGCCAGCAGTGTCCCCTCAACAGATACGCAGTATTTT. It is translated as CASSVPSTDTQYF.

CDR3 nucleotides: TGTGCCAGCTTAGCGGGGGGGGCCTACGAGCAGTACTTC. Translated, it gives CASLAGGAYEQYF. This chain connects TRBV28 to TRBJ2-7; the match to TRBD2 covers 11 bases. The CDR3 runs to 13 residues. Germline values: CDR1 MDHEN, CDR2 SYDVKM. The trim removed 8 bases at V and 2 bases at J, leaving 2 bases unmatched.

The genes are TRBV7-8 and TRBJ2-2; D gene ambiguous. V was shortened by 3 bases and J by 6 bases, with 5 bases between the two germline ends. The CDR3 extends over 12 amino acids. Germline V lookup: CDR1 SGHVS, CDR2 FQNEAQ. The DNA for the CDR3 is TGTGCCAGCAGCTTTCAGGCCGGGGAGCTGTTTTTT. Protein sequence: CASSFQAGELFF.